This T cell receptor beta chain was sequenced during a study of blood T cells in healthy people across ages. General study findings and limits: For the donors, CMV status was unknown and possibly confounded expanded clonotype changes. With age, beta diversity per million T cells declined roughly linearly, significantly by 40 to 50. Both higher diversity and more naive CD4+ cells marked long-lived donors when set against aged donors.

This CDR3 region has 14 residues. Trimming cost V 3 bases and J 9 bases, with 15 bases left between them. The germline gives CDR1 MNHEY, CDR2 SMNVEV (reference sequence). A second about 7 to 11 cycle PCR used barcoded and J-beta primers. TCRdb re-called the 5' RACE reads through MiXCR, storing one row per CDR3 protein. The profile covers over 1,300,000 distinct CDR3 sequences, with approximately 59% appearing a single time and approximately 7% taken by the ten largest. As regards this clonotype: Antigen unknown.

Each sample had at least 6 million PBMCs isolated. Sequenced: blood. The rearrangement links TRBV27 to TRBJ2-1, with a possible D match to TRBD1 (5 bases). The TCR comes from a man aged 18 to 35 in good health. CDR3 DNA sequence: TGTGCCAGCAGTTTCCTAGGGGCCGTTCCTGAGCAGTTCTTC. Its translation is CASSFLGAVPEQFF.